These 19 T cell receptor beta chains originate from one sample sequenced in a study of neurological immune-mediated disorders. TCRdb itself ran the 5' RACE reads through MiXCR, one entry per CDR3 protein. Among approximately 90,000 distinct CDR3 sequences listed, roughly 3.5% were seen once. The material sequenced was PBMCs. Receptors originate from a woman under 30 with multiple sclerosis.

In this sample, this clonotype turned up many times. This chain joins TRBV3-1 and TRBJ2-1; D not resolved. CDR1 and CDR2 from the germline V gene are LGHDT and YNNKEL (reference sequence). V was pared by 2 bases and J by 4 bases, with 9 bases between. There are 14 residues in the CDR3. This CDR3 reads CASSQRSQYNEQFF. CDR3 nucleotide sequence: TGTGCCAGCAGCCAACGGTCACAGTACAATGAGCAGTTCTTC.

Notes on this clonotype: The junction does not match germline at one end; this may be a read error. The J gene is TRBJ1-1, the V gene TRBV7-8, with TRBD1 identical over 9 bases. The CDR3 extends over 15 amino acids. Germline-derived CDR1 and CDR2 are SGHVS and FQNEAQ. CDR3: CASSYGTGRGTEAIF. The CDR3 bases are TGTGCCAGCAGCTACGGGACAGGGCGAGGAACTGAAGCTATCTTT.

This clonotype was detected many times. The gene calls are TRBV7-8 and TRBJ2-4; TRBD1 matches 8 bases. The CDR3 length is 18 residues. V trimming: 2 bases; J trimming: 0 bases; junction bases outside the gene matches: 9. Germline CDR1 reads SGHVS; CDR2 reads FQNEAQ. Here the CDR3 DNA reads TGTGCCAGCAGCTTACGGGACAGGCCCGATCTAGCCAAAAACATTCAGTACTTC. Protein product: CASSLRDRPDLAKNIQYF.

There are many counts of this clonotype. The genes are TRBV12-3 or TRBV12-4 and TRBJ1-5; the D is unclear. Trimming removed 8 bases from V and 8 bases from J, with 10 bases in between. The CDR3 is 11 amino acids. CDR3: CASPRAEPQHF. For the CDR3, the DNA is TGTGCCAGCCCTAGGGCTGAGCCCCAGCATTTT.

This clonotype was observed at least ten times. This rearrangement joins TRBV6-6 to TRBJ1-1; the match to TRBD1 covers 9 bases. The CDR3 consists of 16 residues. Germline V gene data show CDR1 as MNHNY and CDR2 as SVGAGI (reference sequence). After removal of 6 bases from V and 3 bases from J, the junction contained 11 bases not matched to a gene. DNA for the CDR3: TGTGCCAGCAGATCCCGGGACAGGGACCCGCACACTGAAGCTTTCTTT. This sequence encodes CASRSRDRDPHTEAFF.

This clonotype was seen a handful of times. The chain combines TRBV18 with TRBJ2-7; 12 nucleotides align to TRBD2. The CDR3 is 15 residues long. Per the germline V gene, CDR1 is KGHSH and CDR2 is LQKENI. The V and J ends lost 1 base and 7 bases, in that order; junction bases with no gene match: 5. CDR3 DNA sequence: TGTGCCAGCTCACCACTGACTAGCGGGAGTTCGGAGCAGTACTTC. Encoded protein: CASSPLTSGSSEQYF.

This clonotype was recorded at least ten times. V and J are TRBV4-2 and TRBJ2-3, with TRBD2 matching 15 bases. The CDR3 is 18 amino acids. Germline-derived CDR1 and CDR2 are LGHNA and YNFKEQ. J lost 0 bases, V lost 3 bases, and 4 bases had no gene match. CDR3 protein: CASSQGLAGGESTDTQYF. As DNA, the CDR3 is TGTGCCAGCAGCCAGGGACTAGCGGGGGGCGAAAGCACAGATACGCAGTATTTT.

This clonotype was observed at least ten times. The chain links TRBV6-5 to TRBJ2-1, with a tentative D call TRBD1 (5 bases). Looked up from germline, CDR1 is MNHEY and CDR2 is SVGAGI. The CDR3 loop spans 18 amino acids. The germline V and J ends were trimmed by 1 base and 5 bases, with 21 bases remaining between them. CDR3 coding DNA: TGTGCCAGCAGTTACTTCGGTAAGGACACAAGGCCAAACAATGAGCAGTTCTTC. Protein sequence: CASSYFGKDTRPNNEQFF.

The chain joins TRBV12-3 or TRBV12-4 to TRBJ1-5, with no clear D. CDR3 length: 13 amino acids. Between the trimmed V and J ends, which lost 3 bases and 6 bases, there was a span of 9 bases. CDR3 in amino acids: CASSFLSPQPQHF. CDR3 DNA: TGTGCCAGCAGTTTTTTATCCCCTCAGCCCCAGCATTTT.

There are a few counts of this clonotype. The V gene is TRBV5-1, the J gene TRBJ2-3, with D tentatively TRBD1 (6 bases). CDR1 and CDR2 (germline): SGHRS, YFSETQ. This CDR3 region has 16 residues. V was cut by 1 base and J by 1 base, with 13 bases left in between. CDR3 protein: CASSLTPGDRTDTQYF. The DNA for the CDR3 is TGCGCCAGCAGCTTGACCCCAGGGGATCGCACAGATACGCAGTATTTT.

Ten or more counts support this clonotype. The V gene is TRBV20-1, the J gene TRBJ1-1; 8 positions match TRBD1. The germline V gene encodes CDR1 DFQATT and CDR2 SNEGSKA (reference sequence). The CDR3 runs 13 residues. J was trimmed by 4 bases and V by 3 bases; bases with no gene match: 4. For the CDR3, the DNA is TGCAGTGCTAGTAACACAGGGGGCACTGAAGCTTTCTTT. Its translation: CSASNTGGTEAFF.

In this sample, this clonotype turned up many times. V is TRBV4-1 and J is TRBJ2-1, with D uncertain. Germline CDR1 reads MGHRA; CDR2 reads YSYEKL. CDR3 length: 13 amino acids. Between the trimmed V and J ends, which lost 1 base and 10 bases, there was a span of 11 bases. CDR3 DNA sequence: TGCGCCAGCAGCCAAGTCAGCGTAGGGGAGCAGTTCTTC. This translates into CASSQVSVGEQFF.

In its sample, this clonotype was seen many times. CDR3 DNA: TGCGCCAGCAGCCCCGGACTAGCGGGAGGAGCCGGGGAGCTGTTTTTT. The encoded protein is CASSPGLAGGAGELFF. The genes are TRBV5-1 and TRBJ2-2, with 14 bases aligning to TRBD2. The CDR3 spans 16 residues. Per the germline V gene, CDR1 is SGHRS and CDR2 is YFSETQ. With 4 bases clipped from V and 6 bases from J, the junction kept 5 bases outside the gene matches.

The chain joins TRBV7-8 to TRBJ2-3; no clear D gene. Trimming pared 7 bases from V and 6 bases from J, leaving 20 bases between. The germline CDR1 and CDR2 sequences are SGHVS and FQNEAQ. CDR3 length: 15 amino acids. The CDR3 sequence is CASTQGIKGLDTQYF. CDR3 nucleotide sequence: TGTGCCAGCACCCAAGGGATTAAGGGTTTGGATACGCAGTATTTT.

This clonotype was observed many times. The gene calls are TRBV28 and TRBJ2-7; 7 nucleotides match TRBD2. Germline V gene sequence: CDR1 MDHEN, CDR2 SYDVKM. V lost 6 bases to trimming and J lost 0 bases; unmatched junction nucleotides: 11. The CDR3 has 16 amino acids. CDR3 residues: CASSRGLITSSYEQYF. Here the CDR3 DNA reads TGTGCCAGCAGCCGGGGACTAATCACAAGCTCCTACGAGCAGTACTTC. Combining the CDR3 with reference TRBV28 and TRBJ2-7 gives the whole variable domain DVKVTQSSRYLVKRTGEKVFLECVQDMDHENMFWYRQDPGLGLRLIYFSYDVKMKEKGDIPEGYSVSREKKERFSLILESASTNQTSMYLCASSRGLITSSYEQYFGPGTRLTVT.

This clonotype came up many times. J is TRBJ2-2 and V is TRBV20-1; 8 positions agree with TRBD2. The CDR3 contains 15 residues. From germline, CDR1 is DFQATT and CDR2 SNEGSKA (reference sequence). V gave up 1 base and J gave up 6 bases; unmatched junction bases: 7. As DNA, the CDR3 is TGCAGTGCTAGAGGCCGGGGGGGGCCGTCCGGGGAGCTGTTTTTT. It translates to CSARGRGGPSGELFF.

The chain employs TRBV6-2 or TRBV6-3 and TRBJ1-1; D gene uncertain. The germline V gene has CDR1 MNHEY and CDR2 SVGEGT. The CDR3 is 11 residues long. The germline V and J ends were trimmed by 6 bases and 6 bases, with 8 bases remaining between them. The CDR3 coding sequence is TGTGCCAGCAGGGGCTTCGCTGAAGCTTTCTTT. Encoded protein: CASRGFAEAFF.

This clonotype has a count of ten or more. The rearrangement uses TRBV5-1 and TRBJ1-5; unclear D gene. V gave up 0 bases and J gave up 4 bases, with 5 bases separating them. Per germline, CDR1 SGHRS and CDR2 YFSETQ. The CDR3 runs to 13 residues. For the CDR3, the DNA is TGCGCCAGCAGCTTGGGGCAGAATCAGCCCCAGCATTTT. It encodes CASSLGQNQPQHF.

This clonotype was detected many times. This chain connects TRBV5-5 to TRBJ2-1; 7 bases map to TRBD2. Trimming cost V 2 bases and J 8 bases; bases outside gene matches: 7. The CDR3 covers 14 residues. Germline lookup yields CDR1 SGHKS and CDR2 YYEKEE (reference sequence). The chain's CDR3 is CASSFILALDEQFF. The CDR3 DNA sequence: TGTGCCAGCAGCTTTATACTAGCGCTCGATGAGCAGTTCTTC.